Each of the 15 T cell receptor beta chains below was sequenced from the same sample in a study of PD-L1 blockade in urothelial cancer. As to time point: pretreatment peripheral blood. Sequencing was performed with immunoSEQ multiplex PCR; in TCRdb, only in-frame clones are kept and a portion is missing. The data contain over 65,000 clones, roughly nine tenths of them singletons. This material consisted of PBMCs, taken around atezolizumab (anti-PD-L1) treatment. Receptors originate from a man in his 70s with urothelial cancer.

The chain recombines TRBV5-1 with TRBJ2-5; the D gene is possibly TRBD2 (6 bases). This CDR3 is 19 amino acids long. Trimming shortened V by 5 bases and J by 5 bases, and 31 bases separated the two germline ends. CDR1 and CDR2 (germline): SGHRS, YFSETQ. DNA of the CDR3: TGCGCCAGCAGGTGGGCCTTGGGAGGAGTTTCCACCTTCGGGGAGACCCAGTACTTC. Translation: CASRWALGGVSTFGETQYF.

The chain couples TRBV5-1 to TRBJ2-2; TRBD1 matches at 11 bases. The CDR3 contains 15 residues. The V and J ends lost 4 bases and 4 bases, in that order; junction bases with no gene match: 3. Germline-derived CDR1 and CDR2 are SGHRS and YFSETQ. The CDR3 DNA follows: TGCGCCAGCAGCACGGACAGGGGGCGCACCGGGGAGCTGTTTTTT. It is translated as CASSTDRGRTGELFF.

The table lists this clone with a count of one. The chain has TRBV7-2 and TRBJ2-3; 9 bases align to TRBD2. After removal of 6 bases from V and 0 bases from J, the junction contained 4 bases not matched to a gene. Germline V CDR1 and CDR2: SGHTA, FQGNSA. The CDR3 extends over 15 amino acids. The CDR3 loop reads CASRTSGVSTDTQYF. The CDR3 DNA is TGTGCCAGCAGGACTAGCGGAGTTAGCACAGATACGCAGTATTTT.

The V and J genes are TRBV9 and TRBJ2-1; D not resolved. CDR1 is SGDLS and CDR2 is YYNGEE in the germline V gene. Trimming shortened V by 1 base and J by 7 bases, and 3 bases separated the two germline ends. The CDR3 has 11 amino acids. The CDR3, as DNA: TGTGCCAGCAGCGTATCGAATGAGCAGTTCTTC. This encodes CASSVSNEQFF.

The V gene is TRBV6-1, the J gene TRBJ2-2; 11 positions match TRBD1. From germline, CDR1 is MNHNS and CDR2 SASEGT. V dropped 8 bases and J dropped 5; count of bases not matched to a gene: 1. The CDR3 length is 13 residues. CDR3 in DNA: TGTGCCAGCGGGACAGGGGGGACCGGGGAGCTGTTTTTT. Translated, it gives CASGTGGTGELFF.

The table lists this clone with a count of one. The CDR3 DNA sequence: TGTGCCAGTTCTAGCGGGAGGAGTAACGAGCAGTACTTC. Encoded protein: CASSSGRSNEQYF. J is TRBJ2-7 and V is TRBV19, with 11 bases identical to TRBD2. CDR3 size: 13 residues. Trimming removed 8 bases from V and 5 bases from J; junction bases left unmatched: 5. Per germline, CDR1 LNHDA and CDR2 SQIVND (reference sequence). Using reference TRBV19 and TRBJ2-7 for the parts outside the CDR3, the full variable domain is DGGITQSPKYLFRKEGQNVTLSCEQNLNHDAMYWYRQDPGQGLRLIYYSQIVNDFQKGDIAEGYSVSREKKESFPLTVTSAQKNPTAFYLCASSSGRSNEQYFGPGTRLTVT.

The CDR3 DNA follows: TGTGCCAGCAGCGGCGGGACTAGCACAGATACGCAGTATTTT. Residues: CASSGGTSTDTQYF. The chain is built from TRBV11-2 and TRBJ2-3; the D gene is possibly TRBD2 (6 bases). V was cut by 5 bases and J by 0 bases, with 9 bases left in between. This CDR3 comprises 14 residues. Germline V gene lookup returns CDR1 SGHAT and CDR2 FQNNGV. The entire variable domain, with the rest obtained from reference TRBV11-2 and TRBJ2-3, is as follows: EAGVAQSPRYKIIEKRQSVAFWCNPISGHATLYWYQQILGQGPKLLIQFQNNGVVDDSQLPKDRFSAERLKGVDSTLKIQPAKLEDSAVYLCASSGGTSTDTQYFGPGTRLTVL.

CDR3: CASSWGQGKQETQYF. The CDR3 DNA reads TGCGCCAGCAGCTGGGGACAGGGTAAACAAGAGACCCAGTACTTC. The chain carries TRBV5-1 and TRBJ2-5; 9 bases map to TRBD1. The CDR3 has 15 residues. Germline-derived CDR1 and CDR2 are SGHRS and YFSETQ. With V trimmed by 3 bases and J by 2 bases, 5 bases remained unmatched.

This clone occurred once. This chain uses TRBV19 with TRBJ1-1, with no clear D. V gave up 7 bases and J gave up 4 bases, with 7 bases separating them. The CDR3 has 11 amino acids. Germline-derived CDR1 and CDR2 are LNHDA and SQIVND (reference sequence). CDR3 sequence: CASTLFTEAFF. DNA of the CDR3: TGTGCCAGTACCCTCTTCACTGAAGCTTTCTTT.

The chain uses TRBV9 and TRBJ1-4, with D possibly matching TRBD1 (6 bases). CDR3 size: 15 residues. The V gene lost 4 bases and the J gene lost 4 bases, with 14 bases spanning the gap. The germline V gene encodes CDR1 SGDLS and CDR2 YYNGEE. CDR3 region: CASSYTGRVNEKLFF. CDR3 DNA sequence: TGTGCCAGCAGCTATACAGGGAGGGTTAATGAAAAACTGTTTTTT.

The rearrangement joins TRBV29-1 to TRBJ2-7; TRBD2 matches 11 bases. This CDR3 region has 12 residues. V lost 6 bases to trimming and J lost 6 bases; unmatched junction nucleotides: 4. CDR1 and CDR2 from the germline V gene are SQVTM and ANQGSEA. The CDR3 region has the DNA TGCAGCGTCCTAGCGGGAGGTAGCGAGCAGTACTTC. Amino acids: CSVLAGGSEQYF.

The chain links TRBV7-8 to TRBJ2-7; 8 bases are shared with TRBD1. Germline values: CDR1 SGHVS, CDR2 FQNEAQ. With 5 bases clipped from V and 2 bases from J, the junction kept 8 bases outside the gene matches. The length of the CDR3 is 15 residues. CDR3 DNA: TGTGCCAGCAGCGCAATCCGGGACAGGCCCTACGAGCAGTACTTC. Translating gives CASSAIRDRPYEQYF.

CDR3 DNA sequence: TGTGCCAGCAGCCCACTAGCGGGAGTCATGGAGACCCAGTACTTC. Its translation: CASSPLAGVMETQYF. The chain employs TRBV5-6 and TRBJ2-5; 11 nucleotides match TRBD2. This CDR3 has 15 amino acids. The germline V gene encodes CDR1 SGHDT and CDR2 YYEEEE. The V gene end was trimmed by 4 bases and the J gene end by 5 bases; junction bases not matched to a gene: 7.

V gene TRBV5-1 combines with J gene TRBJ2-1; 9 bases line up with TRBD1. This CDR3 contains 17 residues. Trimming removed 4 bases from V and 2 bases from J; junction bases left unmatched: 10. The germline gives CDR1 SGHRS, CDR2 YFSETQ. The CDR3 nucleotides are TGCGCCAGCAGCGGGGGACAGGGCCCTTCGCCCTACAATGAGCAGTTCTTC. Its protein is CASSGGQGPSPYNEQFF.

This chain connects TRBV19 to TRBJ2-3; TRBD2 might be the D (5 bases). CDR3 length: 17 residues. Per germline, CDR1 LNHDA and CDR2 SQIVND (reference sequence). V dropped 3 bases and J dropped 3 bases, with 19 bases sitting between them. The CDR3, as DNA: TGTGCCAGTAGTATTAAACTCTCCGGAGGACGGACAGATACGCAGTATTTT. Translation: CASSIKLSGGRTDTQYF.